One and the same sample provided the 18 T cell receptor beta chains below, sequenced in a study of shared clonotypes between healthy human individuals. The method was immunoSEQ multiplex PCR; TCRdb's version includes in-frame clones alone and lacks a portion of them. The table includes roughly 1,600,000 clones, 98% to 99% detected once. Input material: naive CD4+ T cells sorted from blood. Subset specified: CD45RA+ positively selected. Receptor source: a man aged 25 to 45 in good health.

The chain employs TRBV29-1 and TRBJ2-6, with TRBD1 as a possible D gene (6 bases). Germline CDR1 and CDR2: SQVTM and ANQGSEA. The V end was cut by 5 bases, the J end by 0 bases, with 23 bases between. The CDR3 is made up of 19 amino acids. CDR3 in DNA: TGCAGCGTTTATCTGTTGGGACAAAACCCCGACTCTGGGGCCAACGTCCTGACTTTC. Its translation is CSVYLLGQNPDSGANVLTF.

The chain is built from TRBV2 and TRBJ1-5; no clear D gene. The CDR3 contains 16 residues. Germline assignment: CDR1 SNHLY and CDR2 FYNNEI. Trimming took 3 bases from V and 7 from J, leaving 19 bases between them. The CDR3 region is CASSDSGSLLKQPQHF. The DNA of the CDR3 is TGTGCCAGCAGTGACTCGGGGTCCCTCTTGAAACAGCCCCAGCATTTT.

Written as DNA, the CDR3 is TGTGCCAGCAGCTTAGAGAGGAGCGAGAATCAGCCCCAGCATTTT. As protein: CASSLERSENQPQHF. The chain has TRBV7-2 and TRBJ1-5, with D uncertain. Germline lookup yields CDR1 SGHTA and CDR2 FQGNSA. Trimming pared 1 base from V and 4 bases from J, leaving 11 bases between. The CDR3 spans 15 residues.

The V call is TRBV7-2, the J call TRBJ2-7, with 8 bases fitting TRBD2. This CDR3 contains 15 residues. With 5 bases clipped from V and 2 bases from J, the junction kept 8 bases outside the gene matches. Germline-derived CDR1 and CDR2 are SGHTA and FQGNSA. CDR3 in amino acids: CASSRSLAATYEQYF. DNA of the CDR3: TGTGCCAGCAGCCGTTCACTAGCGGCTACCTACGAGCAGTACTTC.

This chain uses TRBV7-2 with TRBJ2-7, with D possibly TRBD2 on 6 matching bases. From germline, CDR1 is SGHTA and CDR2 FQGNSA. The V gene lost 5 bases and the J gene lost 1 base, with 18 bases spanning the gap. This CDR3 region has 16 residues. Here the CDR3 reads CASSLLVGLASYEQYF. The CDR3 DNA follows: TGTGCCAGCAGCCTGCTTGTAGGGCTAGCGTCCTACGAGCAGTACTTC.

V and J are TRBV5-4 and TRBJ2-7, with 7 bases identical to TRBD1. The germline V gene encodes CDR1 SGHNT and CDR2 YYREEE (reference sequence). Losses at the gene ends were 4 bases for V and 4 bases for J; bases not matched to a gene: 17. The CDR3 consists of 17 residues. CDR3 loop: CASSKGGPGAAEYEQYF. CDR3 DNA: TGTGCCAGCAGCAAAGGGGGCCCAGGGGCAGCGGAATACGAGCAGTACTTC.

The chain links TRBV5-1 to TRBJ1-2; D is unresolved. This CDR3 region has 13 residues. The V end was cut by 4 bases, the J end by 5 bases, with 12 bases between. Germline CDR1 is SGHRS and CDR2 is YFSETQ. CDR3 sequence: CASSPEVGYGYTF. In DNA form, the CDR3 reads TGCGCCAGCAGCCCAGAAGTTGGATATGGCTACACCTTC.

Points on this clone: Compared with germline, one end of the junction differs, possibly owing to a read error. The gene calls are TRBV7-6 and TRBJ1-5; D is unresolved. The CDR3 contains 13 residues. The germline CDR1 and CDR2 sequences are SGHVS and FNYEAQ. CDR3 amino acids: CASSFGRNRPQHF. The CDR3, as DNA: TGTGCCAGCAGCTTTGGGCGGAATCGGCCCCAGCATTTT. Combining the CDR3 with reference TRBV7-6 and TRBJ1-5 gives the whole variable domain GAGVSQSPRYKVTKRGQDVALRCDPISGHVSLYWYRQALGQGPEFLTYFNYEAQQDKSGLPNDRFSAERPEGSISTLTIQRTEQRDSAMYRCASSFGRNRPQHFGDGTRLSIL.

The CDR3 coding sequence is TGTGCCAGCAGTGGGCAGGGGGATGAGCAGTTCTTC. This sequence encodes CASSGQGDEQFF. The chain joins TRBV2 to TRBJ2-1, with 7 bases identical to TRBD1. The CDR3 covers 12 residues. After removal of 4 bases from V and 8 bases from J, the junction contained 2 bases not matched to a gene. CDR1 is SNHLY, CDR2 FYNNEI, per germline.

This chain's CDR3 is CASSPKGGGGSNTEAFF. CDR3 sequence (DNA): TGTGCCAGCAGCCCCAAAGGGGGGGGAGGATCGAACACTGAAGCTTTCTTT. The V call is TRBV5-4, the J call TRBJ1-1, with D possibly being TRBD1 (6 bases). Trimming shortened V by 4 bases and J by 1 base, and 20 bases separated the two germline ends. The germline V gene encodes CDR1 SGHNT and CDR2 YYREEE (reference sequence). The CDR3 loop spans 17 amino acids.

The chain is built from TRBV29-1 and TRBJ2-5; 10 bases are a match to TRBD2. V lost 2 bases, J lost 8 bases, and 14 bases stayed unmatched. The CDR3 runs to 16 residues. CDR1 SQVTM and CDR2 ANQGSEA come from the germline V gene. Written as DNA, the CDR3 is TGCAGCGTTGAATTCCTGAGCGGGAGGGTCACGGGAACCCAGTACTTC. Protein sequence: CSVEFLSGRVTGTQYF. The entire variable domain, with the rest obtained from reference TRBV29-1 and TRBJ2-5, is as follows: SAVISQKPSRDICQRGTSLTIQCQVDSQVTMMFWYRQQPGQSLTLIATANQGSEATYESGFVIDKFPISRPNLTFSTLTVSNMSPEDSSIYLCSVEFLSGRVTGTQYFGPGTRLLVL.

The chain carries TRBV5-4 and TRBJ2-1; D possibly corresponds to TRBD1 (6 bases). CDR1 is SGHNT and CDR2 is YYREEE in the germline V gene (reference sequence). V was cut by 4 bases and J by 8 bases, with 13 bases left in between. The CDR3 has 13 residues. This CDR3 reads CASSTLGGDEQFF. The CDR3 DNA reads TGTGCCAGCAGCACCTTAGGGGGAGATGAGCAGTTCTTC.

This chain links TRBV6-4 with TRBJ2-1; tentatively, D is TRBD1 (5 bases). V shed 0 bases and J shed 5 bases, with 11 bases lying between them. There are 15 residues in the CDR3. CDR1 and CDR2 (germline): MRHNA, SNTAGT. CDR3 sequence reads: CASSDSSRVDNEQFF. The DNA for the CDR3 is TGTGCCAGCAGTGACTCATCCAGGGTCGACAATGAGCAGTTCTTC.

This chain joins TRBV18 and TRBJ2-7; D is uncertain. Germline V CDR1 and CDR2: KGHSH, LQKENI. This CDR3 is built from 15 residues. The V and J ends lost 2 bases and 4 bases respectively, with 15 bases between them. The CDR3: CASSPKGTNFYEQYF. The CDR3, as DNA: TGTGCCAGCTCACCAAAGGGAACAAATTTTTACGAGCAGTACTTC.

A remark on this clone: Other DNA sequences from this sample encode an identical CDR3 as well. The chain carries TRBV28 and TRBJ2-7; the D is unclear. CDR3 length: 12 residues. The germline gives CDR1 MDHEN, CDR2 SYDVKM. V was trimmed by 6 bases and J by 2 bases, leaving 8 bases between them. CDR3 protein: CASSPSAYEQYF. CDR3 in DNA: TGTGCCAGCAGCCCGTCGGCCTACGAGCAGTACTTC.

The gene calls are TRBV4-3 and TRBJ2-3; D may be TRBD2 (5 bases). The germline V gene encodes CDR1 LGHNA and CDR2 YSLEER. Trimming cost V 0 bases and J 2 bases, with 12 bases left between them. The CDR3 is 16 amino acids. This CDR3 reads CASSQDEGGFTDTQYF. The CDR3 nucleotides are TGCGCCAGCAGCCAAGATGAGGGCGGATTCACAGATACGCAGTATTTT.

The chain couples TRBV7-2 to TRBJ1-2, with D hard to call. The CDR3 length is 13 residues. Germline assignment: CDR1 SGHTA and CDR2 FQGNSA. V lost 11 bases, J lost 1 base, and 14 bases lay in between. The DNA of the CDR3 is TGTGCCGGCGGTGGGGTTCATAACTATGGCTACACCTTC. This encodes CAGGGVHNYGYTF.

V usage is TRBV7-9 and J usage is TRBJ2-1; 8 nucleotides agree with TRBD2. V shed 1 base, J shed 3 bases, and the junction held 5 bases outside the gene matches. The germline V gene encodes CDR1 SEHNR and CDR2 FQNEAQ (reference sequence). The CDR3 runs to 16 residues. CDR3 region: CASSLEWREDYNEQFF. CDR3 sequence (DNA): TGTGCCAGCAGCTTAGAGTGGCGGGAGGACTACAATGAGCAGTTCTTC.